Sequencing of this T cell receptor beta chain was carried out in a study of tumor-infiltrating lymphocytes in primary liver carcinoma. Study at large: Among the tumors, stages were T1-T3 N0M0 and sizes about 4 to 10 cm. Whole-study results and caveats: Lower overlap was observed for tumor-adjacent and tumor-blood pairs relative to tumor region pairs.

The tissue used was unsorted bulk material of about 20-33 mg. RNA and DNA were co-extracted from it with the AllPrep DNA/RNA mini kit. Starting material of 500 ng total RNA yielded TCR beta cDNA via a constant-region primer. Each TCR beta library was derived from three nested multiplex PCR rounds that employed slightly modified ARM-PCR. TCRdb re-analysed the multiplex PCR reads in MiXCR, keeping a single row per CDR3 protein. The data hold roughly 190,000 distinct CDR3 sequences, with roughly 80% observed a single time. As for this clonotype: Its antigen is as yet unknown.

The source material was tumor tissue from primary liver carcinoma. The receptor was isolated from a middle-aged man with primary liver carcinoma and hepatitis B virus infection.

The CDR3 is CVSSSGGSSVGARRDTQYF. Written as DNA, the CDR3 is TGTGTTAGCAGCTCTGGGGGAAGCTCTGTTGGAGCCCGCAGAGATACGCAGTATTTT. This chain links TRBV11-1 with TRBJ2-3; D tentatively fits TRBD1 or TRBD2 (5 bases each). The germline V gene has CDR1 SGHAT and CDR2 FQDESV (reference sequence). The CDR3 has 19 amino acids.